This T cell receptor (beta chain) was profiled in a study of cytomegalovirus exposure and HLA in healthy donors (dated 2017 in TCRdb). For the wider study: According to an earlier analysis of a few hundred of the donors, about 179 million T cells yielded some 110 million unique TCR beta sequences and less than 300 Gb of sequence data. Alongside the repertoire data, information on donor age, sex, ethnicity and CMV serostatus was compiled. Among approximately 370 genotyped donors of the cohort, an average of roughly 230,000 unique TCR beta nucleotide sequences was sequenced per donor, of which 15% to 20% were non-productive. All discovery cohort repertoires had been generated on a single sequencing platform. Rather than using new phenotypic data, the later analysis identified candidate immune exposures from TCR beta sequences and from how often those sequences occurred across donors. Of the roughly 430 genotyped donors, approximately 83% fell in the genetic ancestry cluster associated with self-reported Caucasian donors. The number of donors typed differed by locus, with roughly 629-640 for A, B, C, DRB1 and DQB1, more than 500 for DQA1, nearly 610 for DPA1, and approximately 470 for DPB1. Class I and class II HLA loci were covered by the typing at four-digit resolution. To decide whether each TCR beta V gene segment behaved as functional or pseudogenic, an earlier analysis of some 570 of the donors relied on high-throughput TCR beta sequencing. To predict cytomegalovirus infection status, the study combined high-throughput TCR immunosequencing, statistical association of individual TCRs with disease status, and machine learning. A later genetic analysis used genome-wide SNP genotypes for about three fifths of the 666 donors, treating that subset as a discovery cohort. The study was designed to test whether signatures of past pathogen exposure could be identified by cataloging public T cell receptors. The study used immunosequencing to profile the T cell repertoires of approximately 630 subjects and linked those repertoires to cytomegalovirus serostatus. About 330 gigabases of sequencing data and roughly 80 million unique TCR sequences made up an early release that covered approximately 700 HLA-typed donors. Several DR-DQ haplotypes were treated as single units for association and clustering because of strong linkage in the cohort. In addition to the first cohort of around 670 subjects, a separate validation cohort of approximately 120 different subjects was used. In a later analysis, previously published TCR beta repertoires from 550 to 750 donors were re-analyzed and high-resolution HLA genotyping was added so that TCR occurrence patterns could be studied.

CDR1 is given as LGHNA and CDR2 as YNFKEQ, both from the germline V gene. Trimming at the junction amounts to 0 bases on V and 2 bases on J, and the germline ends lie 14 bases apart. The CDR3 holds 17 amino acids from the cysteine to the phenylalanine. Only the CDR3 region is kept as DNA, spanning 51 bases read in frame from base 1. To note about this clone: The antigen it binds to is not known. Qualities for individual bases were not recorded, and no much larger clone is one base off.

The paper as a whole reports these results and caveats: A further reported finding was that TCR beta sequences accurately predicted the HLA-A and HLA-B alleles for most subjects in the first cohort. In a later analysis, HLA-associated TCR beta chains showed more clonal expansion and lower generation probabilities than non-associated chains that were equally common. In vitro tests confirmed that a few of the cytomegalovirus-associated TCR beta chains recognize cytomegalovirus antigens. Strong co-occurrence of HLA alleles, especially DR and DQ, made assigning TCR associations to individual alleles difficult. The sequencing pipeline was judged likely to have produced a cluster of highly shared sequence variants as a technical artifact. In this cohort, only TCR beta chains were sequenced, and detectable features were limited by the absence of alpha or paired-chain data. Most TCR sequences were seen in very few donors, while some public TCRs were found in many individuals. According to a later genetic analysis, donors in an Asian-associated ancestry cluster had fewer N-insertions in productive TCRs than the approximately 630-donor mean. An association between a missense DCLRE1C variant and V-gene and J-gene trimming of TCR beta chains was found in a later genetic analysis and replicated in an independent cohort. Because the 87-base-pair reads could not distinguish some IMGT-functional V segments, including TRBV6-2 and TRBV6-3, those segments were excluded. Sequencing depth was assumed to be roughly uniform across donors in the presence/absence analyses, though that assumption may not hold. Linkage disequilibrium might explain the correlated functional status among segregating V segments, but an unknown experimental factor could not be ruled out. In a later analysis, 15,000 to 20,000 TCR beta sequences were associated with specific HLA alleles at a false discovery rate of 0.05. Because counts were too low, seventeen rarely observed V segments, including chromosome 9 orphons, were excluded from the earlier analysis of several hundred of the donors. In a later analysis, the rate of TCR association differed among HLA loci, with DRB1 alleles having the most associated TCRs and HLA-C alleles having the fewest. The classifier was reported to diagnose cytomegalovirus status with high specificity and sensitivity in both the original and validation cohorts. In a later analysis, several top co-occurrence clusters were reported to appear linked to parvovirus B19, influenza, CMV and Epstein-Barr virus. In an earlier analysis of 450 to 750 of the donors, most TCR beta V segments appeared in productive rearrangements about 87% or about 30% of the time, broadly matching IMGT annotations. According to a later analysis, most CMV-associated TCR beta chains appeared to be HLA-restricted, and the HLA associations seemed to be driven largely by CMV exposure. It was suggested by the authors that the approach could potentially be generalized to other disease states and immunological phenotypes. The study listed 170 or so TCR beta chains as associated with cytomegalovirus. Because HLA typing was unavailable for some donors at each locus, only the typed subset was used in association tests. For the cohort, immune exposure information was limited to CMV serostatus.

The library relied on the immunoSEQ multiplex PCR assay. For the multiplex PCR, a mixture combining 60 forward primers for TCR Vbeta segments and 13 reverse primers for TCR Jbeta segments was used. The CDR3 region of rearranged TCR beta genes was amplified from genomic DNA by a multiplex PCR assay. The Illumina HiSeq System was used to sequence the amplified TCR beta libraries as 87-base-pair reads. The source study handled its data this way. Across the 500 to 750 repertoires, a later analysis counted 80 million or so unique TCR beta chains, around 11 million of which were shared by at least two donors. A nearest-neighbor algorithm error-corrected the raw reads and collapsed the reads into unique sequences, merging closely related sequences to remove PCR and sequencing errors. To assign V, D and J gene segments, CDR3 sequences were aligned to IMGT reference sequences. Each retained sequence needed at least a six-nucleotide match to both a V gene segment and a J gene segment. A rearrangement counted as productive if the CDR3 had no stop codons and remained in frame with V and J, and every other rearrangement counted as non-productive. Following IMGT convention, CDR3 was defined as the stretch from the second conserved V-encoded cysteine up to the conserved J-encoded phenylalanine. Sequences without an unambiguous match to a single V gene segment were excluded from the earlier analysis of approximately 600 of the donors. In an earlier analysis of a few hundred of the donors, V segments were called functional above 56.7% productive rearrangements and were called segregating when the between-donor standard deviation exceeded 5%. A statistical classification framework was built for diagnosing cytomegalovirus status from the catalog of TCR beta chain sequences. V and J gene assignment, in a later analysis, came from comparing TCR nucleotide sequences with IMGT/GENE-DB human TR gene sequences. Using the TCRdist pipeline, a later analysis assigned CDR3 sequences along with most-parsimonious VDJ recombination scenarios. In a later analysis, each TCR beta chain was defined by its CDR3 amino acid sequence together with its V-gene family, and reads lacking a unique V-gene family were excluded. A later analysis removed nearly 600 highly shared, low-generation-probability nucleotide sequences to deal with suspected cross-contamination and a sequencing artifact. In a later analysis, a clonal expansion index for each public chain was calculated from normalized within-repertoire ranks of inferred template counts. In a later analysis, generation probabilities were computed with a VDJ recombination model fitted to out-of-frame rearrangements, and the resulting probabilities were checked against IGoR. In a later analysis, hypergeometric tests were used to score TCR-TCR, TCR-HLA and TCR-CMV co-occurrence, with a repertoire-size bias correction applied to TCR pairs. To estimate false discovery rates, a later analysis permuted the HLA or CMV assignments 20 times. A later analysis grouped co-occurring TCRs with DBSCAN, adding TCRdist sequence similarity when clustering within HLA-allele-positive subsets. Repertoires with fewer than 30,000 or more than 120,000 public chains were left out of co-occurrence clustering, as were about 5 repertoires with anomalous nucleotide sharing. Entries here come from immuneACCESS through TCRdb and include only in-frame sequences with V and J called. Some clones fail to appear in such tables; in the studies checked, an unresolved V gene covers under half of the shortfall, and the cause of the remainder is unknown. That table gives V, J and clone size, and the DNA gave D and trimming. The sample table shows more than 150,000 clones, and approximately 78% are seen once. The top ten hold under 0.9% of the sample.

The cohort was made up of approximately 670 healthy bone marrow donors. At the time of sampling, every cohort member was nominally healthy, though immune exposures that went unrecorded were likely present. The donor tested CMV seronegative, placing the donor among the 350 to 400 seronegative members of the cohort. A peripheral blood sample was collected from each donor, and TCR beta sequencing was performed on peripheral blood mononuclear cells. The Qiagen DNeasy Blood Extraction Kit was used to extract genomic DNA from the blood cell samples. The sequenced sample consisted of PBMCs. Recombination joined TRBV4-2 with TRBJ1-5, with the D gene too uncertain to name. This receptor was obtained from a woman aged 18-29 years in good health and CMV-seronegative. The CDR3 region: CASSQDSGSNRNQPQHF. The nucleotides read TGTGCCAGCAGCCAAGATTCCGGGTCAAATCGCAATCAGCCCCAGCATTTT.